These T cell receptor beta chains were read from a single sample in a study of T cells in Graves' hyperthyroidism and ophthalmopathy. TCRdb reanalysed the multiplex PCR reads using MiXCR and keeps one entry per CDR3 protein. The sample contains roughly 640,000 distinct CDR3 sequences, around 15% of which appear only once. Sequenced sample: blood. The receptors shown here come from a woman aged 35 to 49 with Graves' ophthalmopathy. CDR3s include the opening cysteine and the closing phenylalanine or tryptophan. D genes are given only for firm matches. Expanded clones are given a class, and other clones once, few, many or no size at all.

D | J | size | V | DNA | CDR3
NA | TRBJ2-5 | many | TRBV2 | TGTGCCAGCAGTGTAGGGACTCAACTCCAAGAGACCCAGTACTTC | CASSVGTQLQETQYF
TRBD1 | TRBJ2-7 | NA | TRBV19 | TGTGCCAGTAGCACGGACAGGGACTCCTACGAGCAGTACTTC | CASSTDRDSYEQYF
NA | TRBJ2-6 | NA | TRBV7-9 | NA | CASSLGFGAGANVLTF
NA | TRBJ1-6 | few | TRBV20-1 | TGCAGTGCTAGGGCGACTTATAGCTCCTATAATTCACCCCTCCACTTT | CSARATYSSYNSPLHF
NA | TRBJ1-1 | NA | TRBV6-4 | TGTGCCAGCAGCTGGGGTGGCGGGCTTAACACTGAAGCTTTCTTT | CASSWGGGLNTEAFF
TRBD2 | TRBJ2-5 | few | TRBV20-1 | TGCAGTGCTTTTAGCGGGAGCGGTATGATCTGGCAAGAGACCCAGTACTTC | CSAFSGSGMIWQETQYF
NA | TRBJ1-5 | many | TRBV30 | TGTGCCTGGAGCGCCGGGAACGGCAATCAGCCCCAGCATTTT | CAWSAGNGNQPQHF
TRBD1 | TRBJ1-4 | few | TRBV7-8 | TGTGCCAGCAGCTTAGCGCACGGGACAGAAAATGAAAAACTGTTTTTT | CASSLAHGTENEKLFF
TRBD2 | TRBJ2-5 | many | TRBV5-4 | TGTGCCAGCAGCTTGGCCCCTTTCCAGGGTCAGGGACTAGCGGGAGGACAAGAGACCCAGTACTTC | CASSLAPFQGQGLAGGQETQYF
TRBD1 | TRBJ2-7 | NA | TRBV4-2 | TGTGCCAGCAGCCAAGATGTGACAGGGATGTACGAGCAGTACTTC | CASSQDVTGMYEQYF
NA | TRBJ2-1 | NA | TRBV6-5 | TGTGCCAGCAGTTACCGGGGGGCGGTCTCCTACAATGAGCAGTTCTTC | CASSYRGAVSYNEQFF
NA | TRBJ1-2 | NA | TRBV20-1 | TGCAGTGCTAGTAGATTCTCCTCCGGGACGGCGGTCTATGGCTACACCTTC | CSASRFSSGTAVYGYTF
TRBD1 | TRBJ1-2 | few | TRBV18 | TGTGCCAGCTCACCCACAGGGGCAGACTATGGCTACACCTTC | CASSPTGADYGYTF
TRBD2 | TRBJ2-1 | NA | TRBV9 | TGTGCCAGCAGCGTCCAGGGACTAGCGGCCAATATCAATGAGCAGTTCTTC | CASSVQGLAANINEQFF
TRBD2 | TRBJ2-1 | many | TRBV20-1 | TGCAGTGCGAAAGCGGGAGGGAACTACAATGAGCAGTTCTTC | CSAKAGGNYNEQFF
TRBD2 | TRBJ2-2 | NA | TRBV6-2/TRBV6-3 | TGTGCCAGCAGTTTGACTAGCGGGAGCAACACCGGGGAGCTGTGTTTT | CASSLTSGSNTGELCF